The TCR beta chain under discussion was sequenced for a study of blood T cell repertoires in COVID-19. Turning to the study itself: The origin of the acute and convalescent COVID-19 samples was the United States, Italy and Spain. The cDNA or gDNA used as material had been derived from T cells, B-cell-depleted T cells, or PBMCs.

V lost 0 bases and J 0 bases, leaving 7 bases between the germline ends. This CDR3 comprises 15 residues. The germline V gene has CDR1 LGHNA and CDR2 YNFKEQ. This clone occurred once. Seattle patients were enrolled while actively infected and followed longitudinally. Per the study methods: Counts of nucleated cells, estimated from reference gene primer amplification, were obtained. Data came from immunoSEQ multiplex PCR; TCRdb stores just in-frame clones and leaves some out. V and J calls and clone size are copied from that table; D and trimming were computed from the DNA. The data contain about 68,000 clones, approximately 91% of them seen just once; the ten biggest clones take up 2.6%.

The sample consisted of peripheral blood. The chain combines TRBV4-2 with TRBJ2-3; D gene unclear. This receptor was taken from a man aged 45 to 65 with COVID-19, enrolled during active disease. The CDR3 DNA sequence: TGTGCCAGCAGCCAAGATCCCTATAGCACAGATACGCAGTATTTT. This sequence encodes CASSQDPYSTDTQYF.